This TCR beta chain was sequenced in a study of blood T cell repertoires in COVID-19. Study-wide context: The study drew acute and convalescent COVID-19 samples from the United States, Italy and Spain. The cDNA or gDNA used as material had been derived from T cells, B-cell-depleted T cells, or PBMCs.

V lost 1 base and J 0 bases, leaving 3 bases between the germline ends. Germline CDR1 reads SGHTA; CDR2 reads FQGNSA. This CDR3 spans 13 amino acids. In the authors' methods: By means of reference gene primer amplification, nucleated cell counts were estimated. Sequencing used immunoSEQ multiplex PCR; TCRdb keeps in-frame clones, though not all of them. From that table come the V and J calls and clone size; the DNA was used to work out D and trimming. The data hold 80,000 to 100,000 clones, with 90% observed a single time. The receptor comes from a man aged 55 to 69 with acute or convalescent COVID-19. Sequencing used peripheral blood. The rearrangement uses TRBV7-2 and TRBJ1-1; D not certain. This chain's CDR3 is CASSLGMNTEAFF. The CDR3 nucleotides are TGTGCCAGCAGCTTAGGTATGAACACTGAAGCTTTCTTT. Full variable domain (remainder filled in from reference TRBV7-2 and TRBJ1-1): GAGVSQSPSNKVTEKGKDVELRCDPISGHTALYWYRQSLGQGLEFLIYFQGNSAPDKSGLPSDRFSAERTGGSVSTLTIQRTQQEDSAVYLCASSLGMNTEAFFGQGTRLTVV.